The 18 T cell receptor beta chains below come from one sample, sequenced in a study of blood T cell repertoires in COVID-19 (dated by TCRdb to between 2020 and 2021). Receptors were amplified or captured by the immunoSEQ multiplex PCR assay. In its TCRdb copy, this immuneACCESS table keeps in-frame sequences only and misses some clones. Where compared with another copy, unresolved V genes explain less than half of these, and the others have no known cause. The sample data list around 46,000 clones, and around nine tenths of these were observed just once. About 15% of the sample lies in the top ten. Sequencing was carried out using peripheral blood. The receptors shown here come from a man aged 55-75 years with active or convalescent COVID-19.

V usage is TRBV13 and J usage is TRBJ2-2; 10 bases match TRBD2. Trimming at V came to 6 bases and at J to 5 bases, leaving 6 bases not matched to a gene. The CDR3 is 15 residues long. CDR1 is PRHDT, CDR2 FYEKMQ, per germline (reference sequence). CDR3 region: CASRWTSGSTGELFF. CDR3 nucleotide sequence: TGTGCCAGCAGATGGACTAGCGGAAGTACCGGGGAGCTGTTTTTT.

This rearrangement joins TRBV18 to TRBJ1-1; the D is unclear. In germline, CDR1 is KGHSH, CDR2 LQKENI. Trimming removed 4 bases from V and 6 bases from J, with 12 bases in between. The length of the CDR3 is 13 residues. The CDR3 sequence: CASSRGGVSEAFF. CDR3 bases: TGTGCCAGCTCACGGGGAGGTGTGTCTGAAGCTTTCTTT.

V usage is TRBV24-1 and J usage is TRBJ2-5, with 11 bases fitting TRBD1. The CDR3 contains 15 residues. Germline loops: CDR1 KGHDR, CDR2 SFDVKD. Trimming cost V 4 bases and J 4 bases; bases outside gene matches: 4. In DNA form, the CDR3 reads TGTGCCACCAGTGACTTGGGACAGGGGGGAGAGACCCAGTACTTC. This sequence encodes CATSDLGQGGETQYF.

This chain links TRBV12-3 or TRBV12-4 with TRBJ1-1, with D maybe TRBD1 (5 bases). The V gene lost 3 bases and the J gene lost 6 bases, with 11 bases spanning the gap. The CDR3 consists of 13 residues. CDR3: CASSLRGSAEAFF. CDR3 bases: TGTGCCAGCAGTTTGCGGGGCTCGGCTGAAGCTTTCTTT.

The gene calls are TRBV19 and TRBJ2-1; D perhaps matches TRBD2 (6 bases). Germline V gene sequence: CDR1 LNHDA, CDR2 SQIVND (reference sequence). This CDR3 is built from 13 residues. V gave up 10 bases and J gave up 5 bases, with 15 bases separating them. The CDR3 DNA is TGTGCCACCCGGCAGCGGGTTAACAATGAGCAGTTCTTC. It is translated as CATRQRVNNEQFF.

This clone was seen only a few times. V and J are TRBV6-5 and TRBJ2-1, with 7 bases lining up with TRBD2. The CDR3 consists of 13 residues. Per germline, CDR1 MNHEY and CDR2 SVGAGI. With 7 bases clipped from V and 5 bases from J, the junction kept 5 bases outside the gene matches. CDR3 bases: TGTGCCAGCAACGAGCGGGGAAACAATGAGCAGTTCTTC. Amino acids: CASNERGNNEQFF.

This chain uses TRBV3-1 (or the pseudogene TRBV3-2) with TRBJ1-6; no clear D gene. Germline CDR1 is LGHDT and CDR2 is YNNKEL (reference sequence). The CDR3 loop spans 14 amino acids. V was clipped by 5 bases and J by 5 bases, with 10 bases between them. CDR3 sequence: CASSYSGDNSPLHF. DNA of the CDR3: TGTGCCAGCAGCTACTCCGGGGATAATTCACCCCTCCACTTT.

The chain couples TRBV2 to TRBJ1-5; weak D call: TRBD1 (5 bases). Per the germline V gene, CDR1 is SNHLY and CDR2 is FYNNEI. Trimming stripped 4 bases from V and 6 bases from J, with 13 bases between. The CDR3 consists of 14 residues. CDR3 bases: TGTGCCAGCAGTGGGCAGCGCACAGGTCAGCCCCAGCATTTT. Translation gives CASSGQRTGQPQHF. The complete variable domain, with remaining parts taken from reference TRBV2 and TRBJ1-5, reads EPEVTQTPSHQVTQMGQEVILRCVPISNHLYFYWYRQILGQKVEFLVSFYNNEISEKSEIFDDQFSVERPDGSNFTLKIRSTKLEDSAMYFCASSGQRTGQPQHFGDGTRLSIL.

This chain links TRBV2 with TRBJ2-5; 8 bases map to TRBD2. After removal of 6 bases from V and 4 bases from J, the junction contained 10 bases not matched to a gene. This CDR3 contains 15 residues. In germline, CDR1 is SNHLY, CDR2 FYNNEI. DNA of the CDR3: TGTGCCAGCAGCCCCGGGACTAGTGGTCGAGAGACCCAGTACTTC. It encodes CASSPGTSGRETQYF.

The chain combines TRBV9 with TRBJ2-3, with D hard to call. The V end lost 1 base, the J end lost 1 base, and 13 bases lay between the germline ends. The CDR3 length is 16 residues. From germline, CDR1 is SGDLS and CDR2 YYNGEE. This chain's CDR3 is CASSVPQALGTDTQYF. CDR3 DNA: TGTGCCAGCAGCGTACCTCAGGCTCTGGGCACAGATACGCAGTATTTT.

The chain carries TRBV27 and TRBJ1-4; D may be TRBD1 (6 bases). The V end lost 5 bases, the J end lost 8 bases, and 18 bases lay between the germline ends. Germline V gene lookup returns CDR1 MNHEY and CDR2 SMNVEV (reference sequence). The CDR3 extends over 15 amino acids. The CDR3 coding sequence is TGTGCCAGCAGTGGCCCGGGACAAAAGGGCGAAAAACTGTTTTTT. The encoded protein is CASSGPGQKGEKLFF.

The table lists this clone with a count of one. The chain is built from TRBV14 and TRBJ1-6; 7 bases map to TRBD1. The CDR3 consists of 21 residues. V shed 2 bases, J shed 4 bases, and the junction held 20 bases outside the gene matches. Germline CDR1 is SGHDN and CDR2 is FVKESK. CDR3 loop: CASSQPGGRRLTTSYNSPLHF. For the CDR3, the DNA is TGTGCCAGCAGCCAACCAGGGGGAAGGAGACTGACTACGAGTTATAATTCACCCCTCCACTTT.

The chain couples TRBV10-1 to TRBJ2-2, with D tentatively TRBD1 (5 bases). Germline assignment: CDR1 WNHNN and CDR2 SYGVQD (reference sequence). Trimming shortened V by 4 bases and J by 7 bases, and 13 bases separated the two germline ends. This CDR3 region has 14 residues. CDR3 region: CASSVGQGIGELFF. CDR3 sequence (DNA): TGCGCCAGCAGTGTTGGGCAGGGAATCGGGGAGCTGTTTTTT.

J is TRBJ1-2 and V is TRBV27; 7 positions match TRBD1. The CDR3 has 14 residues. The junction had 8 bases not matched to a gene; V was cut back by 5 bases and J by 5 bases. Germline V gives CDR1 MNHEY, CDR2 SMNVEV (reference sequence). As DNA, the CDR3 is TGTGCCAGCAGTGCCTTGACAGGGCGGTATGGCTACACCTTC. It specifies CASSALTGRYGYTF.

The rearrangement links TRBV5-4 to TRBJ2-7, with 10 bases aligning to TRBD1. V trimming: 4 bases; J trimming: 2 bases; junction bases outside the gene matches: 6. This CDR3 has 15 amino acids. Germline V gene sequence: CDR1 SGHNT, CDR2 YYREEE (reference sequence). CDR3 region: CASSREGQGTYEQYF. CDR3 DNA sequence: TGTGCCAGCAGCCGAGAGGGACAGGGGACCTACGAGCAGTACTTC.

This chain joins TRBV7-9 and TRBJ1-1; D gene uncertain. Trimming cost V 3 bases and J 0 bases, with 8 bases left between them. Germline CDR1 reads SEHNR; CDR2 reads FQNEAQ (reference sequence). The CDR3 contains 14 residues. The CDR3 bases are TGTGCCAGCAGCTTGTCTGGCATGAACACTGAAGCTTTCTTT. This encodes CASSLSGMNTEAFF.

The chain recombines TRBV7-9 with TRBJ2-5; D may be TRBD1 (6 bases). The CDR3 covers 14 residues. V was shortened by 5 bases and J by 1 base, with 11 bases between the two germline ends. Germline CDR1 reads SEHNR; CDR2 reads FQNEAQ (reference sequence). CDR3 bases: TGTGCCAGCAGCAAAAGGACAGCCCAAGAGACCCAGTACTTC. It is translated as CASSKRTAQETQYF. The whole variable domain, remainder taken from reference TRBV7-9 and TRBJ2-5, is DTGVSQNPRHKITKRGQNVTFRCDPISEHNRLYWYRQTLGQGPEFLTYFQNEAQLEKSRLLSDRFSAERPKGSFSTLEIQRTEQGDSAMYLCASSKRTAQETQYFGPGTRLLVL.

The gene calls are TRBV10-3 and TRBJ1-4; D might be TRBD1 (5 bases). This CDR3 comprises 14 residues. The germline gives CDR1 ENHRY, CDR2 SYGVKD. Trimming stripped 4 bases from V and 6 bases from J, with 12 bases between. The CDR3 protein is CAISVGADDEKLFF. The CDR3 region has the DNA TGTGCCATCAGTGTTGGGGCAGACGATGAAAAACTGTTTTTT.